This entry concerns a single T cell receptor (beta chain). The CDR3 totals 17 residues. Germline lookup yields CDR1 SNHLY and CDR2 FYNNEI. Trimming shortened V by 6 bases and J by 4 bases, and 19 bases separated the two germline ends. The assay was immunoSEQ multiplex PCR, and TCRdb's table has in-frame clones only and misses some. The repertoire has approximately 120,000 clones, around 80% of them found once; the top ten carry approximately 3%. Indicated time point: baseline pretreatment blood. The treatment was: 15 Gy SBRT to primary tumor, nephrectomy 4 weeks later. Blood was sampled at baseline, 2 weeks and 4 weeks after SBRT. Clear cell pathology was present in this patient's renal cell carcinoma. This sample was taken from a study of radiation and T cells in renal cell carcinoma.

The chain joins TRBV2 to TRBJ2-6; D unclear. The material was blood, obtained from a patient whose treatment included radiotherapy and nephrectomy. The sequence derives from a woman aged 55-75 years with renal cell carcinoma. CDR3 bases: TGTGCCAGCAGCCCTGGACGGATCCCTGGGGGGGCCAACGTCCTGACTTTC. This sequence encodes CASSPGRIPGGANVLTF.